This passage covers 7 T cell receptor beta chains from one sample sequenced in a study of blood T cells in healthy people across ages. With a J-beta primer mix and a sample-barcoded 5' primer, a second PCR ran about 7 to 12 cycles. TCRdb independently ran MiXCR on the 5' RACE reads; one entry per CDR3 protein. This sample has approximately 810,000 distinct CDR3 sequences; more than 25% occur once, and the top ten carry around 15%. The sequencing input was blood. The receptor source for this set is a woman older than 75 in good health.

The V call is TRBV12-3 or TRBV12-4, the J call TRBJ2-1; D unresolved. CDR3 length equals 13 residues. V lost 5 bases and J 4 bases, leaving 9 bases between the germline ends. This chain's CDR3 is CASSPKVYNEQFF. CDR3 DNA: TGTGCCAGCAGTCCCAAGGTTTACAATGAGCAGTTCTTC.

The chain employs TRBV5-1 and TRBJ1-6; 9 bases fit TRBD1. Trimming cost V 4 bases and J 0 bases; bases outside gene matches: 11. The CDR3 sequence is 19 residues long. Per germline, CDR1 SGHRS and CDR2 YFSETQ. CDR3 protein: CASSHPGQGPSSYNSPLHF. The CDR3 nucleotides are TGCGCCAGCAGCCACCCGGGACAGGGACCGAGCTCCTATAATTCACCCCTCCACTTT. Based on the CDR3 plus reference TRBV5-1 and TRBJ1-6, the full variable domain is KAGVTQTPRYLIKTRGQQVTLSCSPISGHRSVSWYQQTPGQGLQFLFEYFSETQRNKGNFPGRFSGRQFSNSRSEMNVSTLELGDSALYLCASSHPGQGPSSYNSPLHFGNGTRLTVT.

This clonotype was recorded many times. The CDR3 is CSAREGTANTEAFF. CDR3 coding DNA: TGCAGTGCTAGGGAGGGGACAGCGAACACTGAAGCTTTCTTT. This sequence joins TRBV20-1 and TRBJ1-1; 7 positions agree with TRBD1. CDR1 and CDR2 from the germline V gene are DFQATT and SNEGSKA (reference sequence). Unmatched junction bases numbered 5, after V lost 3 bases and J lost 1 base. The CDR3 length is 14 residues.

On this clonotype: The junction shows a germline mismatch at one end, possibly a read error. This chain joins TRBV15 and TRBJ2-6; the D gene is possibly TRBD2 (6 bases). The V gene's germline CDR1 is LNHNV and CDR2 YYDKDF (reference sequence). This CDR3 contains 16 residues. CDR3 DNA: TGTGCCGCCAGTGGCCTCCGGGGGAGTGGGGCCAACGTCCTGACTTTC. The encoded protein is CAASGLRGSGANVLTF.

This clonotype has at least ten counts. As DNA, the CDR3 is TGTGCCAGCAGTTACCCCGTTTGGCAAGCGGGACAGGGTAACAATGAGCAGTTCTTC. As protein: CASSYPVWQAGQGNNEQFF. V is TRBV6-2 or TRBV6-3 and J is TRBJ2-1; TRBD1 aligns across 9 bases. The V gene end was trimmed by 2 bases and the J gene end by 5 bases; junction bases not matched to a gene: 16. The CDR3 runs 19 residues. Germline assignment: CDR1 MNHEY and CDR2 SVGEGT.

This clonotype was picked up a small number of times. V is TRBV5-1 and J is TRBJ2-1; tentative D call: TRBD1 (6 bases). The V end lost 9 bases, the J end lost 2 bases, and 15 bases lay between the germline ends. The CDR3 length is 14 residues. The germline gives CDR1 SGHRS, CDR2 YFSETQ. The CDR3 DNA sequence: TGCGCCACCCGACCGGACAGCCCCTACAATGAGCAGTTCTTC. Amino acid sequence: CATRPDSPYNEQFF.

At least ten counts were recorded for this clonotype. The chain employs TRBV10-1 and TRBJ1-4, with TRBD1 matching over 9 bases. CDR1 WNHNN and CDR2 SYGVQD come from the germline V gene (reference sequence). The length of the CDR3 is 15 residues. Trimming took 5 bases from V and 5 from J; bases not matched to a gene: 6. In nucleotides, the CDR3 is TGCGCCAGCAGTCCAGGACAGGGGTGGAATGAAAAACTGTTTTTT. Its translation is CASSPGQGWNEKLFF.